The 29 T cell receptor beta chains below come from one sample, sequenced in a study of T cells in Graves' hyperthyroidism and ophthalmopathy. The source material, RNA transcripts, was used to amplify TCR beta CDR3 regions. HTBI primers were the set used in a first-round RT-PCR of the TCR CDR3. MiXCR, run by TCRdb on the multiplex PCR reads, gives a single entry per CDR3 protein. There are around 340,000 distinct CDR3 sequences in the sample; about 21% occur only once, and around half lies in the top ten. Source material: blood. The receptors originated from a woman aged 45-60 years with Graves' hyperthyroidism.

This clonotype was seen repeatedly, ten times or more. The chain is built from TRBV5-1 and TRBJ2-5, with TRBD1 as a possible D gene (7 bases). Germline V lookup: CDR1 SGHRS, CDR2 YFSETQ. This CDR3 is 16 amino acids long. V was pared by 0 bases and J by 4 bases, with 16 bases between. CDR3 loop: CASSLALTGRGETQYF. Written as DNA, the CDR3 is TGCGCCAGCAGCTTGGCGCTGACAGGGCGGGGAGAGACCCAGTACTTC.

This clonotype has a count of ten or more. The chain employs TRBV18 and TRBJ1-4; D not certain. V lost 3 bases, J lost 8 bases, and 16 bases lay in between. The germline gives CDR1 KGHSH, CDR2 LQKENI. The CDR3 totals 15 residues. CDR3 residues: CASSPSSGAKEKLFF. The CDR3 nucleotides read TGTGCCAGCTCACCTTCCTCCGGCGCCAAAGAAAAACTGTTTTTT.

This clonotype appeared many times. The chain employs TRBV10-3 and TRBJ2-1; TRBD2 agrees at 7 bases. The V gene end was trimmed by 6 bases and the J gene end by 8 bases; junction bases not matched to a gene: 4. The CDR3 is 12 amino acids. CDR1 and CDR2 from the germline V gene are ENHRY and SYGVKD. CDR3: CAISRTSDEQFF. The CDR3 coding sequence is TGTGCCATCAGCCGCACTAGCGATGAGCAGTTCTTC.

The V and J genes are TRBV7-9 and TRBJ1-4; D may be TRBD1 (6 bases). Germline loops: CDR1 SEHNR, CDR2 FQNEAQ (reference sequence). The CDR3 is 14 residues long. V was shortened by 5 bases and J by 8 bases, with 15 bases between the two germline ends. DNA for the CDR3: TGTGCCAGCAGCCTACAGGGTAATCTGGAAAAACTGTTTTTT. It specifies CASSLQGNLEKLFF.

This clonotype was counted between two and nine times. This chain joins TRBV4-2 and TRBJ2-5; no clear D. V lost 0 bases and J 5 bases, leaving 10 bases between the germline ends. Germline values: CDR1 LGHNA, CDR2 YNFKEQ. This CDR3 contains 14 residues. As DNA, the CDR3 is TGTGCCAGCAGCCAAGAGTTGGGTATGGAGACCCAGTACTTC. It translates to CASSQELGMETQYF.

The rearrangement links TRBV18 to TRBJ2-4; 9 positions agree with TRBD2. The length of the CDR3 is 17 residues. Germline V gene sequence: CDR1 KGHSH, CDR2 LQKENI. With 6 bases clipped from V and 0 bases from J, the junction kept 9 bases outside the gene matches. The CDR3 DNA is TGTGCCAGCTCTCGCCTAGCGGGGAGCCTAGCCAAAAACATTCAGTACTTC. Translating it yields CASSRLAGSLAKNIQYF.

On this clonotype itself: Possible read error: a much larger clone is one base away. This chain joins TRBV19 and TRBJ2-1; TRBD2 is a possible D gene (5 bases). This CDR3 region has 15 residues. From germline, CDR1 is LNHDA and CDR2 SQIVND (reference sequence). CDR3 loop: CASSIRGKLMNEQLF. CDR3 nucleotide sequence: TGTGCCAGTAGTATAAGAGGGAAGCTAATGAATGAGCAGCTCTTC.

This clonotype was found a few times. The V and J genes are TRBV27 and TRBJ1-2; TRBD1 might be the D (6 bases). Trimming pared 2 bases from V and 4 bases from J, leaving 17 bases between. This CDR3 region has 16 residues. In germline, CDR1 is MNHEY, CDR2 SMNVEV (reference sequence). CDR3 protein: CASSLRGGGRGYGYTF. CDR3 coding DNA: TGTGCCAGCAGTTTAAGAGGAGGGGGTCGGGGCTATGGCTACACCTTC.

A few counts support this clonotype. The CDR3 does not close with the conserved phenylalanine or tryptophan, likely indicating a read error. CDR3 sequence: CASSLDGVGYTL. CDR3 DNA: TGCGCCAGCAGCTTGGACGGAGTGGGCTACACCCTC. The chain combines TRBV5-1 with TRBJ1-2; D ambiguous. The V and J ends lost 0 bases and 8 bases respectively, with 8 bases between them. The CDR3 has 12 amino acids. Germline CDR1 SGHRS, CDR2 YFSETQ.

This clonotype was observed many times. The chain carries TRBV5-1 and TRBJ1-1, with 7 bases identical to TRBD1. The length of the CDR3 is 14 residues. V trimming: 7 bases; J trimming: 5 bases; junction bases outside the gene matches: 11. Germline values: CDR1 SGHRS, CDR2 YFSETQ. The CDR3 sequence: CASSKTGRETEAFF. CDR3 in DNA: TGCGCCAGCTCCAAGACAGGGAGAGAGACTGAAGCTTTCTTT. The whole variable domain, filled in from reference TRBV5-1 and TRBJ1-1, reads KAGVTQTPRYLIKTRGQQVTLSCSPISGHRSVSWYQQTPGQGLQFLFEYFSETQRNKGNFPGRFSGRQFSNSRSEMNVSTLELGDSALYLCASSKTGRETEAFFGQGTRLTVV.

This clonotype showed up many times. The V call is TRBV20-1, the J call TRBJ1-1, with TRBD1 matching 7 bases. Trimming cost V 4 bases and J 0 bases; bases outside gene matches: 8. Germline CDR1 reads DFQATT; CDR2 reads SNEGSKA (reference sequence). There are 15 residues in the CDR3. The CDR3 nucleotides read TGCAGTGCTATCCCGGGACAGTCTTTGAACACTGAAGCTTTCTTT. Amino acids: CSAIPGQSLNTEAFF.

This clonotype was seen many times. This sequence joins TRBV20-1 and TRBJ1-1; D remains unclear. V was shortened by 5 bases and J by 3 bases, with 10 bases between the two germline ends. CDR3 length equals 12 residues. The germline V gene has CDR1 DFQATT and CDR2 SNEGSKA (reference sequence). The DNA of the CDR3 is TGCAGTGCTGAAAATCGGGACACTGAAGCTTTCTTT. Protein product: CSAENRDTEAFF.

In the case of this clonotype: A read error may be the cause here, since a much bigger clone is one base away. The rearrangement uses TRBV5-1 and TRBJ2-7, with TRBD1 matching over 10 bases. This CDR3 is 16 amino acids long. Germline loops: CDR1 SGHRS, CDR2 YFSETQ. CDR3 region: CAGSSRTGGSGYEQYF. For the CDR3, the DNA is TGCGCCGGCAGCAGCCGGACAGGGGGGAGCGGCTACGAGCAGTACTTC. Looking up the rest from reference TRBV5-1 and TRBJ2-7 gives the full variable domain: KAGVTQTPRYLIKTRGQQVTLSCSPISGHRSVSWYQQTPGQGLQFLFEYFSETQRNKGNFPGRFSGRQFSNSRSEMNVSTLELGDSALYLCAGSSRTGGSGYEQYFGPGTRLTVT.

The table lists this clonotype with many counts. The CDR3 reads CASSFGTLEQYF. The CDR3 DNA reads as TGTGCCAGCAGTTTCGGGACACTCGAGCAGTACTTC. The rearrangement links TRBV12-3 or TRBV12-4 to TRBJ2-7; tentative D call: TRBD1 (6 bases). The CDR3 length is 12 residues. Trimming took 3 bases from V and 6 from J, leaving 9 bases between them.

This clonotype came up many times. The chain is built from TRBV28 and TRBJ2-5; D possibly uses TRBD1 or TRBD2 (5 bases each). Per germline, CDR1 MDHEN and CDR2 SYDVKM. The V gene lost 6 bases and the J gene lost 2 bases, with 13 bases spanning the gap. This CDR3 comprises 14 residues. CDR3 in DNA: TGTGCCAGCAGCCCTGGGACGAATCAAGAGACCCAGTACTTC. Translating gives CASSPGTNQETQYF.

This clonotype occurred many times. This chain links TRBV29-1 with TRBJ1-2, with D maybe TRBD1 (6 bases). Germline V gene data show CDR1 as SQVTM and CDR2 as ANQGSEA. Between the trimmed V and J ends, which lost 8 bases and 6 bases, there was a span of 13 bases. CDR3 length: 11 amino acids. CDR3 DNA: TGCAGCCTTGGCAGGGGAGATGGCTACACCTTC. Amino acids: CSLGRGDGYTF.

The chain links TRBV14 to TRBJ1-5; D is ambiguous. The CDR3 sequence is 13 residues long. CDR1 is SGHDN and CDR2 is FVKESK in the germline V gene. V dropped 2 bases and J dropped 6 bases, with 8 bases sitting between them. CDR3 in DNA: TGTGCCAGCAGCCAATTTACCGGTCAGCCCCAGCATTTT. The encoded protein is CASSQFTGQPQHF.

There are a few counts of this clonotype. CDR3 sequence: CASSLAGQNSYEQYF. As DNA, the CDR3 is TGCGCCAGCAGCTTGGCCGGGCAGAACTCCTACGAGCAGTACTTC. The chain has TRBV5-1 and TRBJ2-7; unclear D gene. Trimming took off 0 bases at V and 0 bases at J, with 10 bases between the two ends. The CDR3 covers 15 residues. Germline V gene data show CDR1 as SGHRS and CDR2 as YFSETQ.

This clonotype has a count of ten or more. As DNA, the CDR3 is TGTGCCAGCTCACCAATCAGGACAGCCTCCTACAATGAGCAGTTCTTC. This codes for CASSPIRTASYNEQFF. The V gene is TRBV18, the J gene TRBJ2-1; perhaps TRBD1 as D (6 bases). The germline V gene has CDR1 KGHSH and CDR2 LQKENI. There are 16 residues in the CDR3. The V end lost 2 bases, the J end lost 0 bases, and 11 bases lay between the germline ends.

This clonotype was counted at least ten times. The rearrangement joins TRBV4-1 to TRBJ1-3; TRBD1 agrees at 7 bases. Per the germline V gene, CDR1 is MGHRA and CDR2 is YSYEKL. Trimming removed 4 bases from V and 0 bases from J; junction bases left unmatched: 6. This CDR3 region has 16 residues. The CDR3 DNA reads TGCGCCAGCAGCCGTTTGACAGGGAGCTCTGGAAACACCATATATTTT. This sequence encodes CASSRLTGSSGNTIYF.

This clonotype was seen only a few times. The chain joins TRBV19 to TRBJ1-5, with D hard to call. This CDR3 spans 14 amino acids. Germline CDR1 and CDR2: LNHDA and SQIVND (reference sequence). Trimming removed 2 bases at V and 1 base at J, with 6 bases between. CDR3 sequence (DNA): TGTGCCAGTAGTATACAGGACAGCAATCAGCCCCAGCATTTT. Translating it yields CASSIQDSNQPQHF.

This clonotype has only a few counts. The chain carries TRBV5-1 and TRBJ2-5, with unresolved D. The germline CDR1 and CDR2 sequences are SGHRS and YFSETQ. There are 14 residues in the CDR3. V was shortened by 0 bases and J by 0 bases, with 6 bases between the two germline ends. CDR3 DNA sequence: TGCGCCAGCAGCTTGGCAAAGTACCAAGAGACCCAGTACTTC. Its protein is CASSLAKYQETQYF.

There are many counts of this clonotype. The V gene is TRBV28, the J gene TRBJ2-7; weak D call: TRBD2 (5 bases). This CDR3 contains 14 residues. The germline CDR1 and CDR2 sequences are MDHEN and SYDVKM. The ends were cut back, 6 bases at V and 5 bases at J, with 17 bases in the middle. The DNA for the CDR3 is TGTGCCAGCAGGAGGGCTGGGTTAGGTGACGAGCAGTACTTC. Protein: CASRRAGLGDEQYF.

This clonotype was recorded at least ten times. The chain has TRBV18 and TRBJ2-5; 8 positions agree with TRBD1. V gave up 5 bases and J gave up 1 base; unmatched junction bases: 0. Germline values: CDR1 KGHSH, CDR2 LQKENI. This CDR3 region has 13 residues. The CDR3 region is CASSGQGQETQYF. CDR3 DNA sequence: TGTGCCAGCTCAGGACAGGGCCAAGAGACCCAGTACTTC.

The chain carries TRBV7-3 and TRBJ2-1; 8 bases are shared with TRBD2. With V trimmed by 5 bases and J by 0 bases, 9 bases remained unmatched. Germline CDR1 reads SGHTA; CDR2 reads FQGTGA. The CDR3 runs 17 residues. This chain's CDR3 is CASSPGGVLISYNEQFF. In DNA, the CDR3 is TGTGCCAGCAGCCCGGGGGGGGTCCTTATCTCCTACAATGAGCAGTTCTTC.

This clonotype was seen more than once but under ten times. A read error may explain this, as a much larger clone is one base away. The V call is TRBV20-1, the J call TRBJ2-3; 10 bases are shared with TRBD2. The V segment lost 6 bases and the J segment 2 bases; nucleotides outside the gene matches: 8. Germline CDR1 DFQATT, CDR2 SNEGSKA (reference sequence). The CDR3 has 15 residues. The CDR3 loop is CSARVTSGATDTQYF. CDR3 coding DNA: TGCAGTGCCCGAGTTACTAGCGGGGCCACAGATACGCAGTATTTT.

This clonotype turned up a few times. This chain connects TRBV7-2 to TRBJ2-5; maybe TRBD2 (5 bases). The CDR3 runs to 14 residues. Between the trimmed V and J ends, which lost 2 bases and 7 bases, there was a span of 14 bases. Germline-derived CDR1 and CDR2 are SGHTA and FQGNSA. This CDR3 is CASSLSSPKRTQYF. DNA for the CDR3: TGTGCCAGCAGCTTATCTAGCCCGAAACGGACCCAGTACTTC.

As for this clonotype: A clone one base away is much larger, so this may be a read error. The chain carries TRBV6-4 and TRBJ2-1, with 9 bases aligning to TRBD1. Per germline, CDR1 MRHNA and CDR2 SNTAGT. This CDR3 has 15 amino acids. V shed 5 bases and J 1 base; nucleotides not matched to a gene: 3. CDR3 amino acids: CASSTGTGSYNEQFF. The DNA of the CDR3 is TGTGCCAGCAGTACCGGGACAGGGTCCTACAATGAGCAGTTCTTC.

This clonotype was counted between two and nine times. CDR3: CASSFIGGGQGTDTQYF. CDR3 nucleotide sequence: TGTGCCAGCAGTTTTATCGGAGGGGGTCAAGGCACAGATACGCAGTATTTT. This rearrangement joins TRBV27 to TRBJ2-3; TRBD1 or TRBD2 may be the D gene (6 bases each). V dropped 3 bases and J dropped 1 base, with 17 bases sitting between them. This CDR3 is 17 amino acids long. The germline V gene encodes CDR1 MNHEY and CDR2 SMNVEV (reference sequence).